This passage covers 28 T cell receptor beta chains from one sample sequenced in a study of shared T cell receptors in the human thymus (dated by TCRdb to the early 2020s). Library generation was performed with the immunoSEQ multiplex PCR assay. Sourced from immuneACCESS, this table was stored by TCRdb with only in-frame sequences that have V and J called. A share of the clones is absent; for the studies checked, an unresolved V gene accounts for under half, and the remainder has no known explanation. The sample table shows about 660,000 clones, and approximately 87% are seen once. The ten largest clones represent approximately 0.011% of the sample. These data were likewise used in another study, on human thymus T cells.

The specimen was thymocytes. The receptors shown here come from a boy younger than two with a congenital heart defect. Donor details come from another sample of the same person, matched by shared clones.

The rearrangement uses TRBV11-2 and TRBJ2-1; 8 nucleotides align to TRBD1. V dropped 7 bases and J dropped 7; count of bases not matched to a gene: 9. This CDR3 contains 14 residues. CDR1 and CDR2 (germline): SGHAT, FQNNGV. The DNA of the CDR3 is TGTGCCAGCAACCGCGCAGGGGGCCGGAATGAGCAGTTCTTC. Its translation is CASNRAGGRNEQFF.

The rearrangement uses TRBV15 and TRBJ2-2; D is possibly TRBD1 (6 bases). The length of the CDR3 is 15 residues. From germline, CDR1 is LNHNV and CDR2 YYDKDF (reference sequence). Trimming removed 3 bases at V and 4 bases at J, with 12 bases between. CDR3 amino acids: CATSSKGDTTGELFF. The CDR3 nucleotides read TGTGCCACCAGCAGTAAGGGGGACACCACCGGGGAGCTGTTTTTT.

This sequence joins TRBV6-7 and TRBJ2-1, with D possibly matching TRBD2 (5 bases). TRBV6-7 is sorted into the ORF group, with uncertain function. The CDR3 spans 15 residues. Trimming stripped 6 bases from V and 8 bases from J, with 20 bases between. CDR3 in DNA: TGTGCCAGCAGGCTCACTAGGGTTCGTTCCGATGAGCAGTTCTTC. As protein: CASRLTRVRSDEQFF.

This chain links TRBV7-9 with TRBJ2-5; TRBD1 might be the D (5 bases). The V end lost 2 bases, the J end lost 6 bases, and 16 bases lay between the germline ends. Germline V CDR1 and CDR2: SEHNR, FQNEAQ (reference sequence). The CDR3 has 15 amino acids. The chain's CDR3 is CASSLPDRGAQTQYF. CDR3 sequence (DNA): TGTGCCAGCAGCTTACCTGATAGGGGCGCCCAGACCCAGTACTTC.

The rearrangement joins TRBV4-2 to TRBJ2-1, with D possibly TRBD2 on 6 matching bases. The CDR3 extends over 17 amino acids. CDR1 is LGHNA and CDR2 is YNFKEQ in the germline V gene. Trimming stripped 3 bases from V and 0 bases from J, with 15 bases between. CDR3 bases: TGTGCCAGCAGCCAGCGACTAGTGAAGAGCTCCTACAATGAGCAGTTCTTC. Translated: CASSQRLVKSSYNEQFF.

V and J are TRBV9 and TRBJ1-2; D remains ambiguous. Per germline, CDR1 SGDLS and CDR2 YYNGEE. The ends were cut back, 0 bases at V and 4 bases at J, with 22 bases in the middle. CDR3 length equals 18 residues. The CDR3 reads CASSVAGSSLGGFYGYTF. DNA for the CDR3: TGTGCCAGCAGCGTAGCTGGCTCTAGCTTGGGCGGCTTCTATGGCTACACCTTC. Looking up the rest from reference TRBV9 and TRBJ1-2 gives the full variable domain: DSGVTQTPKHLITATGQRVTLRCSPRSGDLSVYWYQQSLDQGLQFLIQYYNGEERAKGNILERFSAQQFPDLHSELNLSSLELGDSALYFCASSVAGSSLGGFYGYTFGSGTRLTVV.

This chain links TRBV4-3 with TRBJ2-7; weak D call: TRBD1 (6 bases). The CDR3 extends over 17 amino acids. The V and J ends lost 2 bases and 2 bases respectively, with 19 bases between them. Per germline, CDR1 LGHNA and CDR2 YSLEER. The CDR3 DNA reads as TGCGCCAGCAGCCAAAAAAGAGACACAGGGCCCACCTACGAGCAGTACTTC. Translated: CASSQKRDTGPTYEQYF.

The V gene is TRBV19, the J gene TRBJ1-1; possibly TRBD1 for D (6 bases). Germline V gene data show CDR1 as LNHDA and CDR2 as SQIVND (reference sequence). The length of the CDR3 is 17 residues. With 3 bases removed from V and 2 bases from J, the gap between germline ends came to 19 bases. The CDR3 coding sequence is TGTGCCAGTAGTATTTGGGGGGGGCCCTCGCTAAACACTGAAGCTTTCTTT. Protein product: CASSIWGGPSLNTEAFF.

The chain has TRBV9 and TRBJ2-2, with D unresolved. The CDR3 extends over 15 amino acids. Germline V gene lookup returns CDR1 SGDLS and CDR2 YYNGEE. V lost 0 bases, J lost 10 bases, and 16 bases lay in between. CDR3 loop: CASSVGAGRWVELFF. The CDR3 DNA follows: TGTGCCAGCAGCGTAGGGGCAGGCCGATGGGTGGAGCTGTTTTTT.

This clone showed up just a few times. CDR3 sequence reads: CASSLAKNLAGGYYEQYF. The CDR3 coding sequence is TGTGCCAGCAGCTTAGCGAAAAATCTAGCGGGAGGCTACTACGAGCAGTACTTC. The V gene is TRBV7-9, the J gene TRBJ2-7; TRBD2 aligns across 11 bases. The CDR3 contains 18 residues. V lost 0 bases and J lost 3; bases outside the gene matches: 10. CDR1 and CDR2 from the germline V gene are SEHNR and FQNEAQ (reference sequence). Full variable domain (remainder filled in from reference TRBV7-9 and TRBJ2-7): DTGVSQNPRHKITKRGQNVTFRCDPISEHNRLYWYRQTLGQGPEFLTYFQNEAQLEKSRLLSDRFSAERPKGSFSTLEIQRTEQGDSAMYLCASSLAKNLAGGYYEQYFGPGTRLTVT.

Here the CDR3 DNA reads TGTGCCAGCAGTGAACGGACAGGGATCTATGGCTACACCTTC. Protein: CASSERTGIYGYTF. The gene calls are TRBV25-1 and TRBJ1-2; 8 bases agree with TRBD1. The V segment lost 2 bases and the J segment 4 bases; nucleotides outside the gene matches: 3. The germline V gene has CDR1 MGHDK and CDR2 SYGVNS. This CDR3 has 14 residues.

V usage is TRBV10-3 and J usage is TRBJ2-2; TRBD2 matches at 14 bases. The J segment lost 6 bases and the V segment lost 3 bases, leaving 12 bases of the junction unmatched. The germline V gene encodes CDR1 ENHRY and CDR2 SYGVKD. The CDR3 length is 19 residues. The CDR3 DNA reads TGTGCCATCAGTGACGGGACTAGCGGGAGTACAAGGGTTCCCGGGGAGCTGTTTTTT. Amino acid sequence: CAISDGTSGSTRVPGELFF.

The chain joins TRBV30 to TRBJ2-2, with D possibly TRBD1 on 6 matching bases. Trimming took 0 bases from V and 2 from J, leaving 10 bases between them. Germline lookup yields CDR1 GTSNPN and CDR2 SVGIG (reference sequence). This CDR3 contains 15 residues. The chain's CDR3 is CAWSVPGHNTGELFF. The CDR3 region has the DNA TGTGCCTGGAGTGTACCGGGACACAACACCGGGGAGCTGTTTTTT.

The gene calls are TRBV6-1 and TRBJ1-5; the match to TRBD1 covers 8 bases. V lost 4 bases and J lost 6; bases outside the gene matches: 8. The CDR3 runs to 15 residues. Germline lookup yields CDR1 MNHNS and CDR2 SASEGT. CDR3 sequence: CASSGDRDRPQPQHF. In DNA, the CDR3 is TGTGCCAGCAGTGGGGATCGGGACAGGCCTCAGCCCCAGCATTTT.

The J gene is TRBJ2-7, the V gene TRBV10-1, with 12 bases matching TRBD1. This CDR3 has 13 residues. The J segment lost 5 bases and the V segment lost 8 bases, leaving 4 bases of the junction unmatched. Germline V gene sequence: CDR1 WNHNN, CDR2 SYGVQD (reference sequence). CDR3 bases: TGCGCCAGCCAGGGACAGGGGGCCAACGAGCAGTACTTC. Amino acid sequence: CASQGQGANEQYF.

The chain links TRBV6-4 to TRBJ2-3, with D tentatively TRBD2 (6 bases). Germline V gives CDR1 MRHNA, CDR2 SNTAGT. V was cut by 3 bases and J by 4 bases, with 14 bases left in between. The CDR3 extends over 15 amino acids. In DNA, the CDR3 is TGTGCCAGCAGTGAGAGGCGGCGGGGTGCAGATACGCAGTATTTT. Its protein product is CASSERRRGADTQYF.

Only one count was recorded for this clone. V usage is TRBV6-6 and J usage is TRBJ2-3; 7 bases map to TRBD2. There are 16 residues in the CDR3. Per the germline V gene, CDR1 is MNHNY and CDR2 is SVGAGI (reference sequence). Trimming cost V 2 bases and J 4 bases; bases outside gene matches: 9. CDR3 nucleotide sequence: TGTGCCAGCAGTTACGAGCGGGTCCGGGAGGCAGATACGCAGTATTTT. Protein sequence: CASSYERVREADTQYF.

The V gene is TRBV11-2, the J gene TRBJ1-5; possibly TRBD1 for D (5 bases). Germline CDR1 is SGHAT and CDR2 is FQNNGV. The V and J ends lost 0 bases and 0 bases respectively, with 6 bases between them. The CDR3 covers 15 residues. CDR3 sequence reads: CASSLEGDSNQPQHF. DNA for the CDR3: TGTGCCAGCAGCTTAGAAGGGGATAGCAATCAGCCCCAGCATTTT.

The chain links TRBV19 to TRBJ1-5; TRBD1 matches 10 bases. CDR3 length equals 21 residues. Germline CDR1 is LNHDA and CDR2 is SQIVND (reference sequence). V was pared by 7 bases and J by 4 bases, with 25 bases of the junction left unmatched. The CDR3 region is CASIGEVNPTVQDRGNQPQHF. CDR3 sequence (DNA): TGTGCCAGTATTGGTGAGGTAAACCCTACGGTTCAGGACAGGGGGAATCAGCCCCAGCATTTT.

The V and J genes are TRBV29-1 and TRBJ2-5; 7 bases match TRBD2. J lost 4 bases, V lost 1 base, and 18 bases had no gene match. The CDR3 consists of 18 residues. Germline CDR1 reads SQVTM; CDR2 reads ANQGSEA. The CDR3 nucleotides are TGCAGCGTTGAAGCGGGGCGGACTAGTGGGAAAAGCCTAGAGACCCAGTACTTC. It translates to CSVEAGRTSGKSLETQYF. Supplemented by reference TRBV29-1 and TRBJ2-5, the full variable domain reads SAVISQKPSRDICQRGTSLTIQCQVDSQVTMMFWYRQQPGQSLTLIATANQGSEATYESGFVIDKFPISRPNLTFSTLTVSNMSPEDSSIYLCSVEAGRTSGKSLETQYFGPGTRLLVL.

This chain links TRBV2 with TRBJ1-3; D is possibly TRBD1 (5 bases). Trimming took off 8 bases at V and 2 bases at J, with 13 bases between the two ends. In germline, CDR1 is SNHLY, CDR2 FYNNEI. The CDR3 is 14 residues long. DNA of the CDR3: TGTGCCAGCCTCGGGAGGGACCCTGGAAACACCATATATTTT. This encodes CASLGRDPGNTIYF.

The V and J genes are TRBV11-2 and TRBJ2-1; 9 nucleotides align to TRBD2. Unmatched junction bases numbered 12, after V lost 1 base and J lost 8 bases. There are 17 residues in the CDR3. Germline CDR1 and CDR2: SGHAT and FQNNGV. The DNA for the CDR3 is TGTGCCAGCAGCTTAGGGCTAGCGGGACTCCATTCATATGAGCAGTTCTTC. This codes for CASSLGLAGLHSYEQFF.

V is TRBV30 and J is TRBJ2-4, with 9 bases fitting TRBD2. Germline V CDR1 and CDR2: GTSNPN, SVGIG (reference sequence). V was pared by 0 bases and J by 4 bases, with 19 bases of the junction left unmatched. The CDR3 is 20 amino acids. As DNA, the CDR3 is TGTGCCTGGAGTGTAGACCCGCGAAATCGGCGGGAGGGCACAAAAAACATTCAGTACTTC. Translation: CAWSVDPRNRREGTKNIQYF. Using reference TRBV30 and TRBJ2-4 for the parts outside the CDR3, the full variable domain is SQTIHQWPATLVQPVGSPLSLECTVEGTSNPNLYWYRQAAGRGLQLLFYSVGIGQISSEVPQNLSASRPQDRQFILSSKKLLLSDSGFYLCAWSVDPRNRREGTKNIQYFGAGTRLSVL.

The chain uses TRBV4-1 and TRBJ2-7, with TRBD2 matching over 9 bases. Trimming at V came to 1 base and at J to 2 bases, leaving 0 bases not matched to a gene. Germline CDR1 is MGHRA and CDR2 is YSYEKL. The CDR3 has 14 residues. The CDR3 sequence is CASSQGGGAYEQYF. CDR3 in DNA: TGCGCCAGCAGCCAAGGCGGGGGGGCCTACGAGCAGTACTTC.

This chain links TRBV27 with TRBJ2-1, with TRBD1 matching over 9 bases. CDR1 is MNHEY, CDR2 SMNVEV, per germline (reference sequence). This CDR3 comprises 15 residues. The J segment lost 3 bases and the V segment lost 5 bases, leaving 5 bases of the junction unmatched. CDR3: CASSPRGQGYNEQFF. CDR3 DNA sequence: TGTGCCAGCAGTCCTAGGGGACAGGGCTACAATGAGCAGTTCTTC.

The chain links TRBV7-2 to TRBJ2-7; 8 positions match TRBD1. With V trimmed by 6 bases and J by 4 bases, 5 bases remained unmatched. The CDR3 spans 13 residues. Germline CDR1 is SGHTA and CDR2 is FQGNSA. Here the CDR3 DNA reads TGTGCCAGCAGTCGGGACAGGTTATACGAGCAGTACTTC. Encoded protein: CASSRDRLYEQYF.

The chain is built from TRBV7-2 and TRBJ1-1, with TRBD1 matching 7 bases. The CDR3 has 17 residues. Germline V gene sequence: CDR1 SGHTA, CDR2 FQGNSA. Germline trimming cut 2 bases from V and 0 bases from J; bases unmatched to any gene: 9. CDR3 in amino acids: CASSLISQGDMNTEAFF. For the CDR3, the DNA is TGTGCCAGCAGCTTAATTTCCCAGGGGGACATGAACACTGAAGCTTTCTTT. The variable domain in full, completed from reference TRBV7-2 and TRBJ1-1, reads GAGVSQSPSNKVTEKGKDVELRCDPISGHTALYWYRQSLGQGLEFLIYFQGNSAPDKSGLPSDRFSAERTGGSVSTLTIQRTQQEDSAVYLCASSLISQGDMNTEAFFGQGTRLTVV.

The V call is TRBV4-3, the J call TRBJ2-7, with TRBD2 matching 13 bases. The CDR3 contains 18 residues. Germline loops: CDR1 LGHNA, CDR2 YSLEER. Trimming cost V 3 bases and J 2 bases; bases outside gene matches: 10. CDR3 sequence (DNA): TGCGCCAGCAGCCAGGCTCGGGGGACTAGCGGGAACCCCTACGAGCAGTACTTC. Its translation: CASSQARGTSGNPYEQYF.